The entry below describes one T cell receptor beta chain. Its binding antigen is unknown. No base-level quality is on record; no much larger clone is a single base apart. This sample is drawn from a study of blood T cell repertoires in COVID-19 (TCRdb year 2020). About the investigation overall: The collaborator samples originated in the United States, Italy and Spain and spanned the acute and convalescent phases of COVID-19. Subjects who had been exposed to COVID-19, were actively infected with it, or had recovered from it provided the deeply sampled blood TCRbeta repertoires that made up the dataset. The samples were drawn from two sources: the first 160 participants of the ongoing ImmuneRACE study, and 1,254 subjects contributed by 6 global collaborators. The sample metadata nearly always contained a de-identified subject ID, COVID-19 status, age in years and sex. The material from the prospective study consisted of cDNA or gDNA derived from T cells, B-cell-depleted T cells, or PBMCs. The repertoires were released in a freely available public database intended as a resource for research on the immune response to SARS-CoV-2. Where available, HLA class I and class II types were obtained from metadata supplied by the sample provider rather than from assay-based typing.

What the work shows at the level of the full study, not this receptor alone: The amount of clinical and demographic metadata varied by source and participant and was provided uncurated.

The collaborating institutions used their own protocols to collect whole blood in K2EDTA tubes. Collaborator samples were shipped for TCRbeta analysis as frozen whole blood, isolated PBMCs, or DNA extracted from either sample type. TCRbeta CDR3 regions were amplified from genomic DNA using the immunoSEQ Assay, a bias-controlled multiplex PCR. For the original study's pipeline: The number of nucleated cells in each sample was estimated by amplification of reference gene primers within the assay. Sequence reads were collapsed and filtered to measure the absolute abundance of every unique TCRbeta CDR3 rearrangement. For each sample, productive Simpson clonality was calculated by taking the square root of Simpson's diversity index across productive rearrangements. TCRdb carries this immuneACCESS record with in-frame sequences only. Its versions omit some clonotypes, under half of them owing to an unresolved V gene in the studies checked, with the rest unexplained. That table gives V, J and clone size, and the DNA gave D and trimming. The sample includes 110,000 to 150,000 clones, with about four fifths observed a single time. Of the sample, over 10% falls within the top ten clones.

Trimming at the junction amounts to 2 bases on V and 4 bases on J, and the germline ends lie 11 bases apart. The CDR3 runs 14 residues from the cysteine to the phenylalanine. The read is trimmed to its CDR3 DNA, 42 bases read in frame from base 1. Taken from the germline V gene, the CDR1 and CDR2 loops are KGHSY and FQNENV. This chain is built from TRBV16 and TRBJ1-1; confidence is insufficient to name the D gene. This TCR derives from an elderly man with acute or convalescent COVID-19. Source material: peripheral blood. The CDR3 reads CASSQLAVGTEAFF. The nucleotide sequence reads TGTGCCAGCAGCCAACTAGCAGTGGGCACTGAAGCTTTCTTT.